This entry lists 22 T cell receptor beta chains sequenced from one sample in a study of CD4 T cell repertoires in COVID-19. Sequenced by immunoSEQ multiplex PCR; TCRdb stores in-frame clones only, minus some. The table shows about 75,000 clones, with 83% occurring only once. The sample consisted of CD4+ T cells from peripheral blood, taken after recovery from COVID-19. Receptor source: a human donor who had COVID-19.

The chain carries TRBV28 and TRBJ1-5; TRBD1 aligns across 7 bases. Germline trimming cut 6 bases from V and 4 bases from J; bases unmatched to any gene: 6. The germline CDR1 and CDR2 sequences are MDHEN and SYDVKM. CDR3 length equals 14 residues. CDR3 DNA: TGTGCCAGCAGCAAGGACAGGAGGAATCAGCCCCAGCATTTT. Amino acids: CASSKDRRNQPQHF.

This clone was counted only a few times. The gene calls are TRBV2 and TRBJ2-6, with unresolved D. The CDR3 spans 12 residues. Germline CDR1 reads SNHLY; CDR2 reads FYNNEI. With 7 bases removed from V and 1 base from J, the gap between germline ends came to 2 bases. This CDR3 is CASTSGANVLTF. The CDR3 nucleotides are TGTGCCAGCACGTCTGGGGCCAACGTCCTGACTTTC.

J is TRBJ2-3 and V is TRBV7-9; 14 bases match TRBD2. The V gene's germline CDR1 is SEHNR and CDR2 FQNEAQ (reference sequence). This CDR3 is built from 18 residues. Trimming at V came to 5 bases and at J to 7 bases, leaving 14 bases not matched to a gene. CDR3 region: CASSGTSGSYKMSYTQYF. CDR3 coding DNA: TGTGCCAGCAGCGGGACTAGCGGGAGCTACAAGATGTCCTATACGCAGTATTTT.

The chain has TRBV27 and TRBJ1-6; 8 bases line up with TRBD1. The CDR3 has 15 residues. V lost 5 bases, J lost 11 bases, and 11 bases stayed unmatched. The germline gives CDR1 MNHEY, CDR2 SMNVEV (reference sequence). CDR3 amino acids: CASSLGQAGMAPLHF. The CDR3 region has the DNA TGTGCCAGCAGTCTGGGACAGGCCGGCATGGCACCCCTCCACTTT.

This rearrangement joins TRBV4-1 to TRBJ2-5; D is perhaps TRBD2 (6 bases). The V end was cut by 4 bases, the J end by 2 bases, with 11 bases between. Germline lookup yields CDR1 MGHRA and CDR2 YSYEKL. This CDR3 has 14 residues. The CDR3 nucleotides read TGCGCCAGCAGCCCTGGAGGAGGGCAAGAGACCCAGTACTTC. Translating it yields CASSPGGGQETQYF.

This chain connects TRBV11-2 to TRBJ1-2; TRBD1 is a possible D gene (5 bases). V gave up 5 bases and J gave up 8 bases, with 18 bases separating them. In germline, CDR1 is SGHAT, CDR2 FQNNGV. CDR3 length equals 14 residues. The CDR3 DNA is TGTGCCAGCAGCCCCCTCGCTTCTGGGGGGGGCTACACCTTC. Its translation: CASSPLASGGGYTF. The full variable domain, in which reference TRBV11-2 and TRBJ1-2 provide the parts outside the CDR3, is EAGVAQSPRYKIIEKRQSVAFWCNPISGHATLYWYQQILGQGPKLLIQFQNNGVVDDSQLPKDRFSAERLKGVDSTLKIQPAKLEDSAVYLCASSPLASGGGYTFGSGTRLTVV.

The CDR3 sequence is CATSRDSSGAQETQYF. CDR3 sequence (DNA): TGTGCCACCAGCAGAGATTCGTCAGGGGCTCAAGAGACCCAGTACTTC. This chain connects TRBV15 to TRBJ2-5, with D maybe TRBD1 (6 bases). Trimming cost V 0 bases and J 2 bases, with 13 bases left between them. CDR3 length: 16 amino acids. Germline assignment: CDR1 LNHNV and CDR2 YYDKDF (reference sequence). Variable domain in full (rest from reference TRBV15 and TRBJ2-5): DAMVIQNPRYQVTQFGKPVTLSCSQTLNHNVMYWYQQKSSQAPKLLFHYYDKDFNNEADTPDNFQSRRPNTSFCFLDIRSPGLGDTAMYLCATSRDSSGAQETQYFGPGTRLLVL.

The chain links TRBV27 to TRBJ2-5; D not certain. The CDR3 spans 15 residues. From germline, CDR1 is MNHEY and CDR2 SMNVEV (reference sequence). V lost 2 bases and J 1 base, leaving 11 bases between the germline ends. CDR3 sequence: CASSLSWQPQETQYF. The CDR3 nucleotides are TGTGCCAGCAGTTTAAGTTGGCAACCCCAAGAGACCCAGTACTTC.

The chain uses TRBV19 and TRBJ2-7; D gene uncertain. CDR3 length: 13 residues. V was cut by 1 base and J by 6 bases, with 10 bases left in between. Germline V lookup: CDR1 LNHDA, CDR2 SQIVND (reference sequence). This chain's CDR3 is CASSIVSRAEQYF. CDR3 DNA: TGTGCCAGTAGTATAGTTAGCCGCGCCGAGCAGTACTTC.

The rearrangement joins TRBV6-5 to TRBJ2-3, with 10 positions matching TRBD2. This CDR3 region has 15 residues. Germline CDR1 is MNHEY and CDR2 is SVGAGI. The trim removed 7 bases at V and 4 bases at J, leaving 8 bases unmatched. The CDR3 DNA reads TGTGCCAGCAAATCTACTAGCGGGATGTCAGATACGCAGTATTTT. Protein sequence: CASKSTSGMSDTQYF.

The CDR3 region is CASRRGLAAFF. The DNA for the CDR3 is TGTGCCAGCAGGAGGGGGCTCGCAGCTTTCTTT. V is TRBV6-5 and J is TRBJ1-1, with TRBD1 identical over 7 bases. Trimming took 6 bases from V and 10 from J; bases not matched to a gene: 5. CDR1 is MNHEY and CDR2 is SVGAGI in the germline V gene. This CDR3 region has 11 residues.

The chain links TRBV7-6 to TRBJ2-3, with 7 positions matching TRBD2. Losses at the gene ends were 6 bases for V and 7 bases for J; bases not matched to a gene: 4. The CDR3 sequence is 12 residues long. The germline V gene encodes CDR1 SGHVS and CDR2 FNYEAQ. CDR3 amino acids: CASSLLANTQYF. CDR3 coding DNA: TGTGCCAGCAGTCTACTAGCGAATACGCAGTATTTT.

The chain couples TRBV7-3 to TRBJ2-3; 8 bases match TRBD2. The CDR3 is 15 residues long. The junction had 6 bases not matched to a gene; V was cut back by 2 bases and J by 5 bases. Germline V gives CDR1 SGHTA, CDR2 FQGTGA. The CDR3 bases are TGTGCCAGCAGCTTACAAAGCGGGGGAAGAGATACGCAGTATTTT. Encoded protein: CASSLQSGGRDTQYF.

The chain recombines TRBV5-1 with TRBJ2-1; TRBD1 agrees at 7 bases. Germline assignment: CDR1 SGHRS and CDR2 YFSETQ. V gave up 4 bases and J gave up 9 bases; unmatched junction bases: 4. This CDR3 has 12 residues. The CDR3 sequence is CASSAGQAEQFF. CDR3 DNA: TGCGCCAGCAGCGCCGGACAGGCTGAGCAGTTCTTC.

The chain carries TRBV3-1 (or the pseudogene TRBV3-2) and TRBJ2-7; TRBD2 agrees at 11 bases. The J segment lost 0 bases and the V segment lost 4 bases, leaving 2 bases of the junction unmatched. Germline values: CDR1 LGHDT, CDR2 YNNKEL (reference sequence). This CDR3 comprises 15 residues. DNA of the CDR3: TGTGCCAGCAGCCCTAGCGGGGGGAGCTCCTACGAGCAGTACTTC. It codes for CASSPSGGSSYEQYF.

This chain uses TRBV29-1 with TRBJ1-2, with 7 bases matching TRBD1. This CDR3 has 12 amino acids. Unmatched junction bases numbered 9, after V lost 7 bases and J lost 7 bases. Looked up from germline, CDR1 is SQVTM and CDR2 is ANQGSEA. For the CDR3, the DNA is TGCAGCGCTAAGGGACAGACAGCTGGCTACACCTTC. It is translated as CSAKGQTAGYTF.

This clone appeared a few times. The gene calls are TRBV5-1 and TRBJ1-4, with 7 bases matching TRBD1. The CDR3 runs to 17 residues. V was pared by 4 bases and J by 3 bases, with 12 bases of the junction left unmatched. Germline values: CDR1 SGHRS, CDR2 YFSETQ. The CDR3 region has the DNA TGCGCCAGCAGCGAAGGGACTACAGGGGTAGCTAATGAAAAACTGTTTTTT. It codes for CASSEGTTGVANEKLFF.

This rearrangement joins TRBV27 to TRBJ1-1, with D possibly TRBD1 on 5 matching bases. CDR1 is MNHEY, CDR2 SMNVEV, per germline (reference sequence). Trimming cost V 5 bases and J 5 bases, with 12 bases left between them. This CDR3 region has 13 residues. CDR3 nucleotide sequence: TGTGCCAGCAGTCCCAGCGGGGGAACTGAAGCTTTCTTT. Its protein product is CASSPSGGTEAFF.

The rearrangement uses TRBV10-3 and TRBJ2-3; 8 bases are shared with TRBD2. Trimming took 6 bases from V and 0 from J; bases not matched to a gene: 2. The CDR3 consists of 14 residues. Germline CDR1 ENHRY, CDR2 SYGVKD. The CDR3 region has the DNA TGTGCCATCAGCATAGCGGGAAGCACAGATACGCAGTATTTT. Amino acid sequence: CAISIAGSTDTQYF.

The chain joins TRBV11-3 to TRBJ2-7, with 7 bases aligning to TRBD1. CDR1 is SGHNT and CDR2 is YENEEA in the germline V gene. The ends lost 5 bases at V and 10 bases at J; junction bases unmatched: 8. The CDR3 loop spans 12 amino acids. Here the CDR3 DNA reads TGTGCCAGCAGCGATCGACAGGGTGATCAGTACTTC. Its translation: CASSDRQGDQYF. The variable domain in full, with the rest retrieved from reference TRBV11-3 and TRBJ2-7, is EAGVVQSPRYKIIEKKQPVAFWCNPISGHNTLYWYLQNLGQGPELLIRYENEEAVDDSQLPKDRFSAERLKGVDSTLKIQPAELGDSAVYLCASSDRQGDQYFGPGTRLTVT.

This sequence joins TRBV11-1 and TRBJ2-7; TRBD1 is a possible D gene (6 bases). Germline lookup yields CDR1 SGHAT and CDR2 FQDESV (reference sequence). The CDR3 consists of 16 residues. Trimming pared 5 bases from V and 0 bases from J, leaving 17 bases between. The CDR3 spells CASSVEGGHSSYEQYF. CDR3 bases: TGTGCCAGCAGCGTCGAAGGGGGACACAGCTCCTACGAGCAGTACTTC. Combining the CDR3 with reference TRBV11-1 and TRBJ2-7 gives the whole variable domain EAEVAQSPRYKITEKSQAVAFWCDPISGHATLYWYRQILGQGPELLVQFQDESVVDDSQLPKDRFSAERLKGVDSTLKIQPAELGDSAMYLCASSVEGGHSSYEQYFGPGTRLTVT.

This rearrangement joins TRBV20-1 to TRBJ1-4; no clear D. The CDR3 has 14 residues. Germline V gives CDR1 DFQATT, CDR2 SNEGSKA (reference sequence). Trimming took 3 bases from V and 8 from J, leaving 16 bases between them. For the CDR3, the DNA is TGCAGTGCTAGTCCCCTTCCTGGGCGCGAAAAACTGTTTTTT. Its protein product is CSASPLPGREKLFF.